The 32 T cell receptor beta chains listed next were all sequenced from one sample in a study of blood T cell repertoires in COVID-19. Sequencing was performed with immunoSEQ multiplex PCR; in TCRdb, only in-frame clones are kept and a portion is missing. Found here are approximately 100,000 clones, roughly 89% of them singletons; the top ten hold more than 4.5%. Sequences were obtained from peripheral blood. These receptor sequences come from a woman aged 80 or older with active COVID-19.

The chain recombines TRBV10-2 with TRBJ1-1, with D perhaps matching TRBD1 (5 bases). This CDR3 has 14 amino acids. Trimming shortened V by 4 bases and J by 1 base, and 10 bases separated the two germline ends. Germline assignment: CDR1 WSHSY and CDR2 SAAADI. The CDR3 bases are TGCGCCAGCAGTGTAGGGGTAAGGAACACTGAAGCTTTCTTT. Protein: CASSVGVRNTEAFF.

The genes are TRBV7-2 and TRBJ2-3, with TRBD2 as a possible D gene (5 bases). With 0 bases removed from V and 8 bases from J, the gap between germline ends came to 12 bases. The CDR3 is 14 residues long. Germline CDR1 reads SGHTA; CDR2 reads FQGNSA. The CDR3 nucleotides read TGTGCCAGCAGCTTAGCCGTCTCGCGGGCTACGCAGTATTTT. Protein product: CASSLAVSRATQYF.

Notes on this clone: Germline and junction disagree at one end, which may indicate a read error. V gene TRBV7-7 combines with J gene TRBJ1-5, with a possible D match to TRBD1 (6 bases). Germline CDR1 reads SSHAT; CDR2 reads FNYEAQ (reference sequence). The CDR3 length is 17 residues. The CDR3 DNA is TGTGCTAGCAGCTTAGAGTGTCGACAGGAGATGTATCAGCCCCAGCATTTT. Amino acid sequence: CASSLECRQEMYQPQHF.

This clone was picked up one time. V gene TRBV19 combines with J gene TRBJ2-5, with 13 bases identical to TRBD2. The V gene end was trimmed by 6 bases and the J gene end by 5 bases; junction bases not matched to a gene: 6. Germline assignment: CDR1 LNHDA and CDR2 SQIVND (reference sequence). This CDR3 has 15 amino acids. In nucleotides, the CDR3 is TGTGCCAGTAGCAGAACTAGCGGGAGGGGGGAGACCCAGTACTTC. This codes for CASSRTSGRGETQYF.

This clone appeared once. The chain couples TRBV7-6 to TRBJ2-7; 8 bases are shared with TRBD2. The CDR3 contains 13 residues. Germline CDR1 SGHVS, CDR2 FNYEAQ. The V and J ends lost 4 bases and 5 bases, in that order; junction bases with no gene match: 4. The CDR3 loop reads CASSYSGIDEQYF. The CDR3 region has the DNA TGTGCCAGCAGCTATAGCGGGATTGACGAGCAGTACTTC. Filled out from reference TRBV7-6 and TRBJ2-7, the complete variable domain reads GAGVSQSPRYKVTKRGQDVALRCDPISGHVSLYWYRQALGQGPEFLTYFNYEAQQDKSGLPNDRFSAERPEGSISTLTIQRTEQRDSAMYRCASSYSGIDEQYFGPGTRLTVT.

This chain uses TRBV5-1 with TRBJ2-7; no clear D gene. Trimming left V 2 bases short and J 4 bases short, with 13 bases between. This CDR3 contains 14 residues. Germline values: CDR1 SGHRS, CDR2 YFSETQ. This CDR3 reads CASSLSDTQYEQYF. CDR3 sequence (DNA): TGCGCCAGCAGCTTATCTGACACCCAATACGAGCAGTACTTC.

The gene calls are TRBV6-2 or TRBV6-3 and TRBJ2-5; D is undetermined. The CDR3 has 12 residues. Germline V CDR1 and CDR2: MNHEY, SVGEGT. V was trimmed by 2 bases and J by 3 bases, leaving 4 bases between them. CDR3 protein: CASSYVKETQYF. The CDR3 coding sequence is TGTGCCAGCAGTTACGTAAAAGAGACCCAGTACTTC.

The CDR3 is CASSGGSTADTQYF. CDR3 nucleotides: TGTGCCAGCAGCGGCGGGAGTACTGCAGATACGCAGTATTTT. The J gene is TRBJ2-3, the V gene TRBV9, with 7 nucleotides matching TRBD2. V trimming: 3 bases; J trimming: 4 bases; junction bases outside the gene matches: 5. Looked up from germline, CDR1 is SGDLS and CDR2 is YYNGEE. The CDR3 has 14 residues.

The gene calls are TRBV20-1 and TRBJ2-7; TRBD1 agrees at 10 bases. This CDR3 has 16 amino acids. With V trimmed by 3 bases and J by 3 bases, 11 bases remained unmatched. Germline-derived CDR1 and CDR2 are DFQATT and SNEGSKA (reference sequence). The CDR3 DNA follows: TGCAGTGCTAGTTCTTCGGGACAGGGGAGAGACTACGAGCAGTACTTC. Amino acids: CSASSSGQGRDYEQYF.

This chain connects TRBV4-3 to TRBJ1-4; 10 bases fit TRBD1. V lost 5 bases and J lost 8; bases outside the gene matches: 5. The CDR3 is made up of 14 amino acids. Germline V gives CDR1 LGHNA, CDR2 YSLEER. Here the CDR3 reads CASSWDRGREKLFF. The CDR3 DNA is TGCGCCAGCAGCTGGGACAGGGGTCGGGAAAAACTGTTTTTT.

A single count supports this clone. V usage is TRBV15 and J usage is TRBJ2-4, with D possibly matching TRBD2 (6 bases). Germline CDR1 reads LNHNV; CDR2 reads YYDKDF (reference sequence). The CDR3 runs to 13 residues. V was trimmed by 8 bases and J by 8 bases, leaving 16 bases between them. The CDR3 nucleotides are TGTGCCACCCGGCAGAACCCGGGGGACATTCAGTACTTC. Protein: CATRQNPGDIQYF.

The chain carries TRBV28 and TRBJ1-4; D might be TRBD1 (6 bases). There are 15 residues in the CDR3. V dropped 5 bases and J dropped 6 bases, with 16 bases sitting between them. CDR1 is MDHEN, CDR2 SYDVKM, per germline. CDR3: CASSHGGGADEKLFF. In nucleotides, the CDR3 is TGTGCCAGCAGTCATGGGGGGGGCGCTGATGAAAAACTGTTTTTT.

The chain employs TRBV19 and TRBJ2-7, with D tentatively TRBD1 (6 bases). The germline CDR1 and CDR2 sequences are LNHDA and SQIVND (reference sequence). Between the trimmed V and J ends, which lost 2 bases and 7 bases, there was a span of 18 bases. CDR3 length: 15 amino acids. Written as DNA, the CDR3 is TGTGCCAGTAGTATATTGGGCAGGGGAAGTGAAGAGCAGTACTTC. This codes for CASSILGRGSEEQYF. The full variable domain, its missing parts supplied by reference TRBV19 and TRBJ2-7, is DGGITQSPKYLFRKEGQNVTLSCEQNLNHDAMYWYRQDPGQGLRLIYYSQIVNDFQKGDIAEGYSVSREKKESFPLTVTSAQKNPTAFYLCASSILGRGSEEQYFGPGTRLTVT.

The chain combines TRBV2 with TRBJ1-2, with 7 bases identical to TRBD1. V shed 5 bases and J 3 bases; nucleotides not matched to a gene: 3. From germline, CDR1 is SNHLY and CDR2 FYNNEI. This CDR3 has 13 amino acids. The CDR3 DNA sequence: TGTGCCAGCAGTTTAGACAGGGACTATGGCTACACCTTC. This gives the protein CASSLDRDYGYTF.

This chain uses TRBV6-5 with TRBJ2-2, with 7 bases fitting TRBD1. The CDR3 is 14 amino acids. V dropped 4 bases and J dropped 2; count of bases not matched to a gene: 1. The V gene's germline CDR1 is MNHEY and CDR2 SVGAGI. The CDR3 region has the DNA TGTGCCAGCAGTTGGGACAGAAACACCGGGGAGCTGTTTTTT. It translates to CASSWDRNTGELFF.

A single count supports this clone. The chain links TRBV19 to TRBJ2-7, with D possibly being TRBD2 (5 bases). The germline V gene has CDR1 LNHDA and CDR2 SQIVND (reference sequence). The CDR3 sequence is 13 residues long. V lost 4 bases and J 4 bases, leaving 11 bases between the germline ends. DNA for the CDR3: TGTGCCAGTAGTAAAGACGCGGGTTACGAGCAGTACTTC. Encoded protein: CASSKDAGYEQYF.

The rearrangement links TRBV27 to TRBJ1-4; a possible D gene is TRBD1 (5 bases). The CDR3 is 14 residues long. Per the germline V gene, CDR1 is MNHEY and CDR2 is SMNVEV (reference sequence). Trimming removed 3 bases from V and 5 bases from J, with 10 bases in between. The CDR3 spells CASSLGRKNEKLFF. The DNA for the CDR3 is TGTGCCAGCAGTTTGGGGCGGAAGAATGAAAAACTGTTTTTT.

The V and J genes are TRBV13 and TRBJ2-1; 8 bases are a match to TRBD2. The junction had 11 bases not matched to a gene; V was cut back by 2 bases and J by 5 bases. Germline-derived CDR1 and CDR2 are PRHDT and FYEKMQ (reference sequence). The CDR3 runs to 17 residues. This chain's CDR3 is CASSLNGRAWADNEQFF. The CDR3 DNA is TGTGCCAGCAGCTTAAACGGGAGGGCGTGGGCGGACAATGAGCAGTTCTTC.

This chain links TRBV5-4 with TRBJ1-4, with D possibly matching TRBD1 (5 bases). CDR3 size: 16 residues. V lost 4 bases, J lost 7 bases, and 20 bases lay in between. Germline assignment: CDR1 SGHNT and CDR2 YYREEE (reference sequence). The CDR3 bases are TGTGCCAGCAGCCGAATTGACACGGGGGGTCGTGAAAAACTGTTTTTT. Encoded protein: CASSRIDTGGREKLFF.

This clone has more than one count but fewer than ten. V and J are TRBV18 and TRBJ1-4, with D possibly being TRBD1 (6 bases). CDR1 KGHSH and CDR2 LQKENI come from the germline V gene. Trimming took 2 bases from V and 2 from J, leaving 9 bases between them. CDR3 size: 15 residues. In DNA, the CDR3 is TGTGCCAGCTCACCATTACAGGGCACTAATGAAAAACTGTTTTTT. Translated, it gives CASSPLQGTNEKLFF. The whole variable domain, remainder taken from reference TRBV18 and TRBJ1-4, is NAGVMQNPRHLVRRRGQEARLRCSPMKGHSHVYWYRQLPEEGLKFMVYLQKENIIDESGMPKERFSAEFPKEGPSILRIQQVVRGDSAAYFCASSPLQGTNEKLFFGSGTQLSVL.

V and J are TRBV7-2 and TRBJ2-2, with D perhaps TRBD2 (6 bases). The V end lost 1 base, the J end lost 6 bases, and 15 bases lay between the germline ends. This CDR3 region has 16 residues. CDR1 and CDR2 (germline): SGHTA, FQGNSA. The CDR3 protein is CASSLVGGKGSGELFF. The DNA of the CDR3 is TGTGCCAGCAGCTTAGTTGGGGGGAAAGGCTCCGGGGAGCTGTTTTTT.

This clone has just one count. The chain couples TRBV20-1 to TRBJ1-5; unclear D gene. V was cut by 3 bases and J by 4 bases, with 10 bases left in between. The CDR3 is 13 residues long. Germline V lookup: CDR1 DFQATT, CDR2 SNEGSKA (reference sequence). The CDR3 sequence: CSASGVGNQPQHF. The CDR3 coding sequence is TGCAGTGCTAGTGGGGTCGGGAATCAGCCCCAGCATTTT.

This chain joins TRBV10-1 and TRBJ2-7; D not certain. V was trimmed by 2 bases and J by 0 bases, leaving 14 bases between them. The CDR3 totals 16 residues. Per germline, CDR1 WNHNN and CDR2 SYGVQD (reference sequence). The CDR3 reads CASSEADEVRSYEQYF. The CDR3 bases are TGCGCCAGCAGTGAGGCCGACGAGGTCCGCTCCTACGAGCAGTACTTC.

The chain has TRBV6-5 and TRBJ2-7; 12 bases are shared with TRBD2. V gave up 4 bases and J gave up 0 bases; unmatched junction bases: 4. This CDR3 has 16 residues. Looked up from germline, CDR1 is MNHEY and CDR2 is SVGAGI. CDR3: CASSSGLAGSSYEQYF. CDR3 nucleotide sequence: TGTGCCAGCAGTTCGGGACTAGCGGGTAGCTCCTACGAGCAGTACTTC.

The CDR3, as DNA: TGTGCCAGCAGTTCGGGACAGCTAGGCAATGAGCAGTTCTTC. It codes for CASSSGQLGNEQFF. V is TRBV6-5 and J is TRBJ2-1; 7 bases line up with TRBD1. Germline values: CDR1 MNHEY, CDR2 SVGAGI. CDR3 size: 14 residues. With 4 bases clipped from V and 6 bases from J, the junction kept 6 bases outside the gene matches.

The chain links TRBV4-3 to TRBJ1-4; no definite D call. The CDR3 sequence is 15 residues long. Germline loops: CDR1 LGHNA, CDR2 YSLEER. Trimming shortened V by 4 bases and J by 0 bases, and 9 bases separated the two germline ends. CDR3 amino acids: CASSPSVATNEKLFF. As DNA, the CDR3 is TGCGCCAGCAGCCCCAGTGTTGCAACTAATGAAAAACTGTTTTTT.

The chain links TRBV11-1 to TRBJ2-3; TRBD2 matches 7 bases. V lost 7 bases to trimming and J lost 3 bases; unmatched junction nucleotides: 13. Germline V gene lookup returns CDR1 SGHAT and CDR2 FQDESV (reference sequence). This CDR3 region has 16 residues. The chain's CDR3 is CASTSRLGGRTDTQYF. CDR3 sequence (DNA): TGTGCCAGCACATCCCGGTTGGGCGGGAGAACAGATACGCAGTATTTT. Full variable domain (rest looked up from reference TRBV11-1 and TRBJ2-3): EAEVAQSPRYKITEKSQAVAFWCDPISGHATLYWYRQILGQGPELLVQFQDESVVDDSQLPKDRFSAERLKGVDSTLKIQPAELGDSAMYLCASTSRLGGRTDTQYFGPGTRLTVL.

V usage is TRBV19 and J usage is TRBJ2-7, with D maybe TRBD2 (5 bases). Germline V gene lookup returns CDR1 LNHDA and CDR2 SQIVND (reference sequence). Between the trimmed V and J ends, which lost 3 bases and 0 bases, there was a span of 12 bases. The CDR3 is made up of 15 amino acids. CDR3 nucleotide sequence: TGTGCCAGTAGTATTGAGGGCCGGGGCTCCTACGAGCAGTACTTC. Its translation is CASSIEGRGSYEQYF.

CDR3 protein: CSVPIAGAGTDTQYF. Here the CDR3 DNA reads TGCAGCGTTCCCATAGCGGGCGCGGGGACAGATACGCAGTATTTT. The chain employs TRBV29-1 and TRBJ2-3; 7 bases align to TRBD2. Germline V CDR1 and CDR2: SQVTM, ANQGSEA. Germline trimming cut 5 bases from V and 3 bases from J; bases unmatched to any gene: 11. The CDR3 is 15 residues long.

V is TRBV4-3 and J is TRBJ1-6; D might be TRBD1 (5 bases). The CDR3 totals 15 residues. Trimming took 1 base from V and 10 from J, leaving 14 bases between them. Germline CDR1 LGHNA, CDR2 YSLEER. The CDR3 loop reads CASSQVIGEGSPLHF. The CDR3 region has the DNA TGCGCCAGCAGCCAAGTAATAGGGGAGGGCTCACCCCTCCACTTT.

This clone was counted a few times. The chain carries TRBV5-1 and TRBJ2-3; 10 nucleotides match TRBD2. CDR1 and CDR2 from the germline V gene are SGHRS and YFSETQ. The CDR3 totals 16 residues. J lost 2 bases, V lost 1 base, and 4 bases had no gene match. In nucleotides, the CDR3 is TGCGCCAGCAGCTTGCCACTAGCGGGATTCACAGATACGCAGTATTTT. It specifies CASSLPLAGFTDTQYF. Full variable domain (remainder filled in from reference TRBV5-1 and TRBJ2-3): KAGVTQTPRYLIKTRGQQVTLSCSPISGHRSVSWYQQTPGQGLQFLFEYFSETQRNKGNFPGRFSGRQFSNSRSEMNVSTLELGDSALYLCASSLPLAGFTDTQYFGPGTRLTVL.

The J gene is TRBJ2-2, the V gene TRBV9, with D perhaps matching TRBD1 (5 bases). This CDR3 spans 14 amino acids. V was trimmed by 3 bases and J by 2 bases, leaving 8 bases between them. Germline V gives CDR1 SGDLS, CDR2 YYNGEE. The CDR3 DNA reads TGTGCCAGCAGCGGTGGGGCCAACACCGGGGAGCTGTTTTTT. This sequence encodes CASSGGANTGELFF. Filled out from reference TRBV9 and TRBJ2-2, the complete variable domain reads DSGVTQTPKHLITATGQRVTLRCSPRSGDLSVYWYQQSLDQGLQFLIQYYNGEERAKGNILERFSAQQFPDLHSELNLSSLELGDSALYFCASSGGANTGELFFGEGSRLTVL.